This T cell receptor beta chain was observed in a study of T-cell reconstitution after alpha-beta-depleted transplantation in children. The table lists this clonotype with a few counts. Trimming cost V 0 bases and J 5 bases, with 12 bases left between them. There are 15 residues in the CDR3. Looked up from germline, CDR1 is SGHDN and CDR2 is FVKESK. The TCRbeta library was prepared with unique molecular identifiers. Using its own MiXCR run on the PCR reads, TCRdb lists one record per CDR3 protein. The sample lists about 540,000 distinct CDR3 sequences, approximately 20% occurring once. This chain links TRBV14 with TRBJ2-3; TRBD2 is a possible D gene (6 bases). This sequence was found in a human donor who donated a stem cell graft to a child with acute lymphoblastic leukemia. The sequencing used PBMCs from the stem cell graft donor, collected from the stem cell graft. The CDR3 DNA is TGTGCCAGCAGCCAAGAGGAGGGTCGAGGAGATACGCAGTATTTT. Amino acid sequence: CASSQEEGRGDTQYF.